This passage covers 4 T cell receptor beta chains from one sample sequenced in a study of CD8+CD57+ T cells in acquired aplastic anemia (dated by TCRdb to between 2018 and 2020). The sequencer listed for this sample is Illumina HiSeq 2000. TCR beta VDJ combination and CDR3 sequence profiling used genomic DNA as the template. TCRdb trimmed public reads at Q25 via fastp, called clones via MiXCR and kept in-frame beta chains. For every CDR3 protein sequence, its rows merge into one entry that carries the most common genes and DNA. In this sample the table shows some 170,000 distinct CDR3 sequences, roughly 48% of which occur a single time. The top ten hold around 0.96% of the sample. Sequencing was performed on sorted CD4+, CD8+, or CD8+CD57+ T cells (not recorded which) from PBMCs. The source is a human donor in good health.

This sequence joins TRBV2 and TRBJ1-6, with TRBD1 as a possible D gene (5 bases). The CDR3 loop spans 14 amino acids. V gave up 5 bases and J gave up 8 bases, with 13 bases separating them. Germline CDR1 SNHLY, CDR2 FYNNEI. The CDR3 reads CASSPGPIHSPLHF. CDR3 DNA: TGTGCCAGCAGTCCGGGGCCGATTCATTCACCCCTCCACTTT. Drawing the rest from reference TRBV2 and TRBJ1-6, the complete variable domain is EPEVTQTPSHQVTQMGQEVILRCVPISNHLYFYWYRQILGQKVEFLVSFYNNEISEKSEIFDDQFSVERPDGSNFTLKIRSTKLEDSAMYFCASSPGPIHSPLHFGNGTRLTVT.

In this sample, this clonotype turned up once. V is TRBV18 and J is TRBJ1-2; the match to TRBD1 covers 10 bases. Germline CDR1 is KGHSH and CDR2 is LQKENI. Trimming cost V 2 bases and J 4 bases; bases outside gene matches: 13. The CDR3 totals 18 residues. The CDR3: CASSPMTGGLQGGYGYTF. As DNA, the CDR3 is TGTGCCAGCTCACCAATGACAGGGGGCTTACAAGGGGGCTATGGCTACACCTTC.

The chain carries TRBV19 and TRBJ2-1; D may correspond to TRBD1 or TRBD2 (5 bases each). There are 15 residues in the CDR3. Between the trimmed V and J ends, which lost 3 bases and 0 bases, there was a span of 9 bases. Looked up from germline, CDR1 is LNHDA and CDR2 is SQIVND (reference sequence). CDR3 bases: TGTGCCAGTAGTATTGAGGGGAGCTCCTACAATGAGCAGTTCTTC. This encodes CASSIEGSSYNEQFF.

The chain carries TRBV7-8 and TRBJ2-3, with D perhaps TRBD2 (5 bases). V was clipped by 4 bases and J by 2 bases, with 10 bases between them. Germline CDR1 SGHVS, CDR2 FQNEAQ. The CDR3 extends over 14 amino acids. DNA of the CDR3: TGTGCCAGCAGCTCCGGGGTTGCCACAGATACGCAGTATTTT. Protein: CASSSGVATDTQYF.